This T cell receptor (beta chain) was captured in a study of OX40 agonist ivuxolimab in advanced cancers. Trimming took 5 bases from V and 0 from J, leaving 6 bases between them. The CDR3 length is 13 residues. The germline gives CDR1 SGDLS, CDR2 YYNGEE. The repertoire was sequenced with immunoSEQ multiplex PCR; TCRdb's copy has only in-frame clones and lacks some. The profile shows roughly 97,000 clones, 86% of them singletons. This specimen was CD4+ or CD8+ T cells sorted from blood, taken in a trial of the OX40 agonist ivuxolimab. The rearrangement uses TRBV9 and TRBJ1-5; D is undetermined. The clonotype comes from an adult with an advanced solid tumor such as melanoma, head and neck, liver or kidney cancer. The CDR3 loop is CASSKFSNQPQHF. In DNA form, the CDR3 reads TGTGCCAGCAGTAAATTTAGCAATCAGCCCCAGCATTTT.